The T cell receptor (beta chain) under discussion was sequenced for a study of blood T cell repertoires in COVID-19. Across the study: Italy, Spain and the United States were the sources of the convalescent and acute COVID-19 samples. Sources were T cells, B-cell-depleted T cells, or PBMCs; the material itself was cDNA or gDNA.

Those enrolled in Seattle joined during active infection and were followed longitudinally afterward. How the authors handled the data: Reference gene primer amplification yielded estimated nucleated cell counts. Generated by immunoSEQ multiplex PCR, the TCRdb table keeps only in-frame clones and is missing some. From that table come the V and J calls and clone size; the DNA was used to work out D and trimming. The sample has about 82,000 clones; around 78% are singletons. Germline V gives CDR1 MGHRA, CDR2 YSYEKL. The CDR3 is 18 amino acids. Trimming took 0 bases from V and 1 from J; bases not matched to a gene: 12.

This sequence joins TRBV4-1 and TRBJ2-7; 7 bases agree with TRBD1. The sequence derives from a man in his sixties with COVID-19, enrolled during active disease. The sample was peripheral blood. CDR3 coding DNA: TGCGCCAGCAGCCAAGATGGCCATCCGGGACAGCTATCCTACGAGCAGTACTTC. It codes for CASSQDGHPGQLSYEQYF.